The 27 T cell receptor beta chains below all came from one sample that was sequenced in a study of beta chain features in type 1 diabetes. The study reverse transcribed the entire isolated RNA, so it sequenced expressed TCRB transcripts. Clones were read by immunoSEQ multiplex PCR, and TCRdb kept only the in-frame ones, dropping some. Of 400,000 to 600,000 clones listed, about 29% are singletons. The sample consisted of naive CD4+ T cells from blood. The receptors come from a young man in good health.

This clone was observed a few times. The V call is TRBV6-5, the J call TRBJ2-7, with TRBD1 identical over 8 bases. V shed 2 bases, J shed 5 bases, and the junction held 5 bases outside the gene matches. CDR3 length: 14 residues. Germline loops: CDR1 MNHEY, CDR2 SVGAGI. The CDR3 spells CASSYVDRENEQYF. For the CDR3, the DNA is TGTGCCAGCAGTTACGTGGACAGGGAAAACGAGCAGTACTTC.

The rearrangement joins TRBV18 to TRBJ2-1, with D perhaps given as TRBD1 or TRBD2 (6 bases each). This CDR3 contains 15 residues. Germline V CDR1 and CDR2: KGHSH, LQKENI. With 4 bases removed from V and 6 bases from J, the gap between germline ends came to 16 bases. The CDR3 DNA reads as TGTGCCAGCTCACGCGGGACATCAAAAGTCAATGAGCAGTTCTTC. Its translation is CASSRGTSKVNEQFF.

This clone was seen only a few times. V is TRBV21-1 and J is TRBJ2-5; the table's TRBD1 call for D was not verified on the DNA. TRBV21-1 is listed as a pseudogene. This CDR3 has 16 amino acids. CDR3 nucleotides: TGTGCCAGCAGCAAAGTAGGAGGACAGGGTCGGGAGACCCAGTACTTC. Translation gives CASSKVGGQGRETQYF.

The gene calls are TRBV5-1 and TRBJ1-2; D is ambiguous. CDR3 length: 13 residues. Germline V gene sequence: CDR1 SGHRS, CDR2 YFSETQ. V was cut by 1 base and J by 3 bases, with 7 bases left in between. The CDR3 loop reads CASSLSGDYGYTF. Written as DNA, the CDR3 is TGCGCCAGCAGCTTGTCGGGCGACTATGGCTACACCTTC.

CDR3 loop: CATRKGGTSSYNEQFF. The CDR3 bases are TGTGCCACCAGGAAGGGCGGGACATCCTCCTACAATGAGCAGTTCTTC. The chain carries TRBV15 and TRBJ2-1; D is tentatively TRBD1 or TRBD2 (6 bases each). Per germline, CDR1 LNHNV and CDR2 YYDKDF (reference sequence). This CDR3 contains 16 residues. V gave up 6 bases and J gave up 0 bases, with 15 bases separating them.

Concerning this clone: This sample also contains other DNA sequences that code for the same CDR3. The rearrangement uses TRBV30 and TRBJ1-1; D unresolved. The CDR3 extends over 13 amino acids. Per germline, CDR1 GTSNPN and CDR2 SVGIG (reference sequence). The V and J ends lost 0 bases and 0 bases respectively, with 5 bases between them. The CDR3 DNA sequence: TGTGCCTGGAGTGTACACGTGAACACTGAAGCTTTCTTT. Its protein is CAWSVHVNTEAFF.

This clone was detected a few times. The chain recombines TRBV18 with TRBJ2-7, with 9 bases that match TRBD1. Trimming removed 3 bases from V and 0 bases from J; junction bases left unmatched: 3. The CDR3 runs 15 residues. Germline V gene lookup returns CDR1 KGHSH and CDR2 LQKENI. CDR3 bases: TGTGCCAGCTCACCGGACAGGGGAACCTCCTACGAGCAGTACTTC. Translation: CASSPDRGTSYEQYF.

In its sample, this clone was seen a few times. The chain recombines TRBV6-5 with TRBJ2-7; weak D call: TRBD1 (5 bases). The CDR3 is 14 residues long. Germline CDR1 reads MNHEY; CDR2 reads SVGAGI. V was cut by 6 bases and J by 0 bases, with 12 bases left in between. The CDR3 DNA reads as TGTGCCAGCAGGACCTCGACAGACTCCTACGAGCAGTACTTC. Its translation is CASRTSTDSYEQYF.

The chain uses TRBV5-1 and TRBJ2-5, with 7 nucleotides matching TRBD1. CDR3 length: 14 residues. Trimming took 4 bases from V and 2 from J; bases not matched to a gene: 5. Germline V gene sequence: CDR1 SGHRS, CDR2 YFSETQ. In DNA, the CDR3 is TGCGCCAGCAGCCTGGACAGGCGGCAAGAGACCCAGTACTTC. Protein: CASSLDRRQETQYF.

Worth noting for this clone: Other DNA variants within this sample encode the same CDR3. The gene calls are TRBV30 and TRBJ2-5; no firm D call. Trimming took 0 bases from V and 5 from J, leaving 7 bases between them. The CDR3 contains 12 residues. CDR1 GTSNPN and CDR2 SVGIG come from the germline V gene (reference sequence). The CDR3 region is CAWSVLGETQYF. The CDR3 bases are TGTGCCTGGAGTGTACTGGGTGAGACCCAGTACTTC.

This clone was recorded a few times. The rearrangement joins TRBV7-2 to TRBJ2-1, with 7 bases identical to TRBD1. The CDR3 covers 14 residues. The germline CDR1 and CDR2 sequences are SGHTA and FQGNSA. V gave up 6 bases and J gave up 7 bases; unmatched junction bases: 9. CDR3 protein: CASSPNRGRNEQFF. Here the CDR3 DNA reads TGTGCCAGCAGTCCTAACAGGGGTAGGAATGAGCAGTTCTTC.

The rearrangement links TRBV30 to TRBJ2-3; no firm D call. Germline V CDR1 and CDR2: GTSNPN, SVGIG (reference sequence). This CDR3 contains 13 residues. Trimming took off 3 bases at V and 0 bases at J, with 7 bases between the two ends. The CDR3 nucleotides read TGTGCCTGGAGGGCCCCCAGCACAGATACGCAGTATTTT. The encoded protein is CAWRAPSTDTQYF.

This clone has just a few counts. CDR3 region: CASRPDRDSYEQYF. The CDR3 DNA is TGTGCCAGCAGGCCGGACCGGGACTCCTACGAGCAGTACTTC. The chain has TRBV2 and TRBJ2-7, with TRBD2 as a possible D gene (5 bases). The CDR3 is 14 amino acids. The V gene's germline CDR1 is SNHLY and CDR2 FYNNEI. Trimming took 6 bases from V and 0 from J, leaving 12 bases between them.

The CDR3, as DNA: TGTGCCTGGAGTCGCCGGGGGGCCCCAGATACGCAGTATTTT. Residues: CAWSRRGAPDTQYF. This chain links TRBV30 with TRBJ2-3, with D perhaps matching TRBD2 (7 bases). Trimming left V 2 bases short and J 4 bases short, with 13 bases between. CDR1 and CDR2 (germline): GTSNPN, SVGIG (reference sequence). The length of the CDR3 is 14 residues.

The chain has TRBV5-1 and TRBJ2-3; 10 bases align to TRBD2. Per the germline V gene, CDR1 is SGHRS and CDR2 is YFSETQ. The CDR3 is made up of 16 amino acids. V lost 4 bases and J lost 3; bases outside the gene matches: 8. The CDR3 DNA reads as TGCGCCAGCAGCCTTACATTAGCGGGAGGAACAGATACGCAGTATTTT. As protein: CASSLTLAGGTDTQYF. Based on the CDR3 plus reference TRBV5-1 and TRBJ2-3, the full variable domain is KAGVTQTPRYLIKTRGQQVTLSCSPISGHRSVSWYQQTPGQGLQFLFEYFSETQRNKGNFPGRFSGRQFSNSRSEMNVSTLELGDSALYLCASSLTLAGGTDTQYFGPGTRLTVL.

The rearrangement links TRBV29-1 to TRBJ2-6, with a possible D match to TRBD1 (6 bases). Germline V gene lookup returns CDR1 SQVTM and CDR2 ANQGSEA. The CDR3 loop spans 16 amino acids. V was pared by 8 bases and J by 0 bases, with 17 bases between. CDR3 coding DNA: TGCAGCCCCCTGAAGGGGGAGCCCTCTGGGGCCAACGTCCTGACTTTC. Translation gives CSPLKGEPSGANVLTF.

The chain joins TRBV6-5 to TRBJ2-1; maybe TRBD2 (7 bases). The germline V and J ends were trimmed by 2 bases and 4 bases, with 15 bases remaining between them. The CDR3 runs to 16 residues. CDR1 MNHEY and CDR2 SVGAGI come from the germline V gene. CDR3 residues: CASSYNRGGGYNEQFF. CDR3 nucleotides: TGTGCCAGCAGTTACAATCGGGGAGGGGGGTACAATGAGCAGTTCTTC.

The chain uses TRBV7-2 and TRBJ2-2, with 9 positions matching TRBD2. Losses at the gene ends were 4 bases for V and 8 bases for J; bases not matched to a gene: 11. Germline V gene lookup returns CDR1 SGHTA and CDR2 FQGNSA. CDR3 length equals 16 residues. The CDR3 bases are TGTGCCAGCAGCTCCTCCTCCGGGACTAGCTATGGGGAGCTGTTTTTT. It codes for CASSSSSGTSYGELFF. The variable domain in full, with the rest retrieved from reference TRBV7-2 and TRBJ2-2, is GAGVSQSPSNKVTEKGKDVELRCDPISGHTALYWYRQSLGQGLEFLIYFQGNSAPDKSGLPSDRFSAERTGGSVSTLTIQRTQQEDSAVYLCASSSSSGTSYGELFFGEGSRLTVL.

The chain joins TRBV15 to TRBJ2-1, with 9 bases lining up with TRBD2. CDR3 length: 14 residues. Germline values: CDR1 LNHNV, CDR2 YYDKDF (reference sequence). The V and J ends lost 1 base and 7 bases, in that order; junction bases with no gene match: 2. CDR3 residues: CATSRGGRENEQFF. DNA for the CDR3: TGTGCCACCAGCAGAGGCGGGAGGGAGAATGAGCAGTTCTTC.

There are a few counts of this clone. The chain employs TRBV7-9 and TRBJ1-5; tentative D call: TRBD1 (5 bases). V was pared by 1 base and J by 7 bases, with 8 bases between. Per germline, CDR1 SEHNR and CDR2 FQNEAQ (reference sequence). This CDR3 is built from 13 residues. This chain's CDR3 is CASSLVGDQPQHF. For the CDR3, the DNA is TGTGCCAGCAGCTTAGTGGGGGACCAGCCCCAGCATTTT.

The gene calls are TRBV29-1 and TRBJ2-2, with unresolved D. Germline CDR1 is SQVTM and CDR2 is ANQGSEA. The CDR3 is 11 amino acids. Deletions cut 6 bases from V and 7 bases from J, with 9 bases between. The CDR3 loop is CSVTTGGELFF. DNA of the CDR3: TGCAGCGTAACTACGGGCGGGGAGCTGTTTTTT.

The chain couples TRBV27 to TRBJ2-1, with 11 bases aligning to TRBD2. There are 14 residues in the CDR3. J was trimmed by 9 bases and V by 6 bases; bases with no gene match: 7. Germline CDR1 and CDR2: MNHEY and SMNVEV (reference sequence). The CDR3 reads CASSALAGVVEQFF. The CDR3 nucleotides read TGTGCCAGCAGCGCACTAGCGGGAGTGGTTGAGCAGTTCTTC.

CDR3 sequence (DNA): TGCGCCAGCAGCTTGGTTGGGGACGGGGAGACCCAGTACTTC. The encoded protein is CASSLVGDGETQYF. This chain links TRBV5-1 with TRBJ2-5; D might be TRBD1 or TRBD2, each matching 5 bases. The V and J ends lost 0 bases and 5 bases respectively, with 11 bases between them. The V gene's germline CDR1 is SGHRS and CDR2 YFSETQ. The CDR3 sequence is 14 residues long.

This clone was seen only a few times. J is TRBJ2-7 and V is TRBV5-1; 8 positions match TRBD2. V trimming: 2 bases; J trimming: 6 bases; junction bases outside the gene matches: 10. Looked up from germline, CDR1 is SGHRS and CDR2 is YFSETQ. The CDR3 has 15 amino acids. CDR3 residues: CASSFSGVRGVEQYF. CDR3 in DNA: TGCGCCAGCAGCTTTAGCGGGGTACGAGGGGTCGAGCAGTACTTC.

This clone showed up just a few times. V usage is TRBV14 and J usage is TRBJ2-7, with TRBD2 as a possible D gene (6 bases). The CDR3 has 15 residues. V shed 4 bases and J shed 2 bases, with 15 bases lying between them. CDR1 and CDR2 from the germline V gene are SGHDN and FVKESK. The DNA for the CDR3 is TGTGCCAGCAGCCCCTTTAGCGGCTTCACCTACGAGCAGTACTTC. Translated, it gives CASSPFSGFTYEQYF.

In this sample, this clone turned up once. The genes are TRBV6-6 and TRBJ2-5; D remains ambiguous. Germline values: CDR1 MNHNY, CDR2 SVGAGI (reference sequence). V gave up 2 bases and J gave up 5 bases, with 6 bases separating them. The CDR3 is made up of 12 amino acids. CDR3 region: CASSYPEETQYF. The CDR3 DNA follows: TGTGCCAGCAGTTACCCGGAGGAGACCCAGTACTTC.

The chain employs TRBV7-2 and TRBJ2-7; TRBD1 is a possible D gene (6 bases). The CDR3 is 13 amino acids. Germline lookup yields CDR1 SGHTA and CDR2 FQGNSA. The V gene lost 5 bases and the J gene lost 4 bases, with 12 bases spanning the gap. CDR3 sequence: CASSTGTLYEQYF. The DNA of the CDR3 is TGTGCCAGCAGCACCGGGACACTATACGAGCAGTACTTC. The entire variable domain, with the rest obtained from reference TRBV7-2 and TRBJ2-7, is as follows: GAGVSQSPSNKVTEKGKDVELRCDPISGHTALYWYRQSLGQGLEFLIYFQGNSAPDKSGLPSDRFSAERTGGSVSTLTIQRTQQEDSAVYLCASSTGTLYEQYFGPGTRLTVT.